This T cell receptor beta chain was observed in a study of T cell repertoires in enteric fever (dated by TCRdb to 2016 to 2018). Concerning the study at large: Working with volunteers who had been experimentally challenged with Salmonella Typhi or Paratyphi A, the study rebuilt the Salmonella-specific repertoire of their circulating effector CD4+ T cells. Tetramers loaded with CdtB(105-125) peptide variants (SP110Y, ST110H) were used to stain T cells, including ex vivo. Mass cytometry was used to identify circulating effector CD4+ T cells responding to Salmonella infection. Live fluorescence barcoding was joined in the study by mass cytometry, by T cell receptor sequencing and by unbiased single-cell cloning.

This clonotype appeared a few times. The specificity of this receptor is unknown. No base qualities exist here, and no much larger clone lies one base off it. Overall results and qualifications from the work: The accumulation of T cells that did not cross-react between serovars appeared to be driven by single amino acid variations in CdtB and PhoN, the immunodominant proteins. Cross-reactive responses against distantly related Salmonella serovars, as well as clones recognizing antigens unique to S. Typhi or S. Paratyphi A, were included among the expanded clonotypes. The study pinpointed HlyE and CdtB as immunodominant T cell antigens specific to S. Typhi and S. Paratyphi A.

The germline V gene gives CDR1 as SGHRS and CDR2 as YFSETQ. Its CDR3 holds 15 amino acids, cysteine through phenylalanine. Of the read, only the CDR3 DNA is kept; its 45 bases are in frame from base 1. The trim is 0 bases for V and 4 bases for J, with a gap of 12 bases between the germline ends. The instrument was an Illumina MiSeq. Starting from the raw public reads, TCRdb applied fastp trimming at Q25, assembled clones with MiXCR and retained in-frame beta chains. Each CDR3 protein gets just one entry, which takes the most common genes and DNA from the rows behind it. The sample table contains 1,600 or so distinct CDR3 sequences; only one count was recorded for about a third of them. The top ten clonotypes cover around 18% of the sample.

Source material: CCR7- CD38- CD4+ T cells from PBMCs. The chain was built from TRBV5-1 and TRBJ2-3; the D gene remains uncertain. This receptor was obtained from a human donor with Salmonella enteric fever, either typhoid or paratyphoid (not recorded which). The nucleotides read TGCGCCAGCAGCTTGGAAAATGGCAGACCAGATACGCAGTATTTT. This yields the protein CASSLENGRPDTQYF.